The TCR beta chain under discussion was sequenced for a study of blood T cell repertoires in COVID-19. Study background: The United States, Italy and Spain provided the acute and convalescent COVID-19 samples.

Clones were read by immunoSEQ multiplex PCR, and TCRdb kept only the in-frame ones, dropping some. The sample holds over 130,000 clones, more than 80% seen once. Trimming shortened V by 4 bases and J by 0 bases, and 16 bases separated the two germline ends. The CDR3 runs to 18 residues. Germline V gives CDR1 KGHSH, CDR2 LQKENI. Sequencing used PBMCs or T cells enriched from blood (not recorded which). The sequence was obtained from a woman aged 18-35 years who had been exposed to COVID-19. The chain is built from TRBV18 and TRBJ2-6; D may be TRBD1 (5 bases). The CDR3 DNA reads TGTGCCAGCTCACGAGTGGGCCAGGGCAACTCTGGGGCCAACGTCCTGACTTTC. Encoded protein: CASSRVGQGNSGANVLTF.